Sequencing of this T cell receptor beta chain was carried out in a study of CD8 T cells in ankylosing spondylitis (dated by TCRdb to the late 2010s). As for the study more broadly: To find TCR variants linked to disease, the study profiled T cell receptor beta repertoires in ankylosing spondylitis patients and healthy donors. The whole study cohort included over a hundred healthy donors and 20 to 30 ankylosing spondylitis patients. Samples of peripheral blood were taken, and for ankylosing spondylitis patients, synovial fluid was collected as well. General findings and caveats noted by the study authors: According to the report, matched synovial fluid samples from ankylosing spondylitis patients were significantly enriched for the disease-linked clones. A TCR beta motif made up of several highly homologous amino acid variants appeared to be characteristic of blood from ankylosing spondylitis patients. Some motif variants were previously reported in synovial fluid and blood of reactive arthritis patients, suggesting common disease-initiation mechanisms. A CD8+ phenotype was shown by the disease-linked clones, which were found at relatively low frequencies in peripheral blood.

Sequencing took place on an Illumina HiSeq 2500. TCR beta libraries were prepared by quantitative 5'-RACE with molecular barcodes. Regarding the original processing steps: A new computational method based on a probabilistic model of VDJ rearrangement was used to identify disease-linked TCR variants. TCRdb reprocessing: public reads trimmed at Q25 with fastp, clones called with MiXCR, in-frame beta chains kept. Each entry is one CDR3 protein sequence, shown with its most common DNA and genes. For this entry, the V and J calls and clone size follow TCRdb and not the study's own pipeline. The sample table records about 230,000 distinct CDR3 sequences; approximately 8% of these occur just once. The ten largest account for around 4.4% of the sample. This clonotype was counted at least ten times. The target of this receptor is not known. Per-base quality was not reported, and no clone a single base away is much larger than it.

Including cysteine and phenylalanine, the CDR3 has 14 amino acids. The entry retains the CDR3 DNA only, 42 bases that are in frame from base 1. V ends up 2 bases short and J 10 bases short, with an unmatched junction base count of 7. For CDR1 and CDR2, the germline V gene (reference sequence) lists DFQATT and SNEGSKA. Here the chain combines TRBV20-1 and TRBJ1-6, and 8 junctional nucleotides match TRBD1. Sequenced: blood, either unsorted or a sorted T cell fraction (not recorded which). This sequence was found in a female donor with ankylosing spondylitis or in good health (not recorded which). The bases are TGCAGTGCTAGATCCGGACAGGGTGCATCACCCCTCCACTTT. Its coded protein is CSARSGQGASPLHF.